This record looks at one T cell receptor beta chain sequence and its context. CD4+ cells underwent separation, giving CD45RA+ naive and CD45RA-negative memory subsets. TCRdb's copy holds only in-frame clones and misses some; the assay was immunoSEQ multiplex PCR. The sample lists about 980,000 clones, 76% seen once, with approximately 1.5% in the top ten. The data belong to a study of shared clonotypes between healthy human individuals. Losses at the gene ends were 6 bases for V and 7 bases for J; bases not matched to a gene: 7. CDR3 size: 15 residues. CDR1 MNHEY and CDR2 SMNVEV come from the germline V gene (reference sequence).

Sequenced sample: memory CD4+ T cells sorted from blood. Documented subset: CD45RA-negative fraction. The chain recombines TRBV27 with TRBJ2-2; 11 bases fit TRBD1. This TCR derives from a man in his late teens or twenties in good health. The CDR3 here is CASSLGQGAGGELFF. The CDR3 coding sequence is TGTGCCAGCAGCCTCGGACAGGGGGCCGGCGGGGAGCTGTTTTTT.